This TCR beta chain emerged from a study of blood T cell repertoires in COVID-19. Whole-study context: Sites in the United States, Italy and Spain provided acute and convalescent COVID-19 samples.

This clone appeared a single time. The CDR3 length is 13 residues. CDR1 SGHVS and CDR2 FQNEAQ come from the germline V gene. Trimming took 4 bases from V and 9 from J, leaving 15 bases between them. Clones were read by immunoSEQ multiplex PCR, and TCRdb kept only the in-frame ones, dropping some. The table shows 400,000 to 450,000 clones, with over 75% occurring only once. This sequence originates from a young man who had recovered from COVID-19. The chain uses TRBV7-8 and TRBJ2-5, with D tentatively TRBD2 (6 bases). The material sequenced was PBMCs or T cells enriched from blood (not recorded which). The DNA of the CDR3 is TGTGCCAGCAGCTGGGACTCTTGGCAGGCCCAGTACTTC. Amino acid sequence: CASSWDSWQAQYF.